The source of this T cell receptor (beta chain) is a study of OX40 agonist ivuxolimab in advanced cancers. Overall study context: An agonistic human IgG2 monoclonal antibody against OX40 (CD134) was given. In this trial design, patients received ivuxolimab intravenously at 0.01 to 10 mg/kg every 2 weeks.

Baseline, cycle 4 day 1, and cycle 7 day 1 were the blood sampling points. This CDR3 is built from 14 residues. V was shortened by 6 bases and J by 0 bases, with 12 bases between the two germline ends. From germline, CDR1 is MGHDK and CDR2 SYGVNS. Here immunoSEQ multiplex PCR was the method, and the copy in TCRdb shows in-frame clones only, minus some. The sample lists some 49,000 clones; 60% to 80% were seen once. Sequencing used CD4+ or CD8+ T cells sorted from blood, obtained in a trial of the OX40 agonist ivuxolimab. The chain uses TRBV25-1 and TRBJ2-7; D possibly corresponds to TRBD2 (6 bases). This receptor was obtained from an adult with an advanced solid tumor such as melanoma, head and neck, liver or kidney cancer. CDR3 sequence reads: CASSEGTLSYEQYF. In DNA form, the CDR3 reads TGTGCCAGCAGCGAGGGGACTCTCTCCTACGAGCAGTACTTC.